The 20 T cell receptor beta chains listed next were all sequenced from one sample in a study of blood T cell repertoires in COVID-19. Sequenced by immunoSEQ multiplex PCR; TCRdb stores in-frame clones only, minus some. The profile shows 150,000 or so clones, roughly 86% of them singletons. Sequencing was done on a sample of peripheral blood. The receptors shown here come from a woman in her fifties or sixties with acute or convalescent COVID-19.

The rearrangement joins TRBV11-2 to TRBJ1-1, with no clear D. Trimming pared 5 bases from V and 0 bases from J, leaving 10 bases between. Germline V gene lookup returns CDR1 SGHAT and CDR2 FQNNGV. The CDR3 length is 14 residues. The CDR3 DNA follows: TGTGCCAGCAGCCCTGACATCATGAACACTGAAGCTTTCTTT. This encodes CASSPDIMNTEAFF.

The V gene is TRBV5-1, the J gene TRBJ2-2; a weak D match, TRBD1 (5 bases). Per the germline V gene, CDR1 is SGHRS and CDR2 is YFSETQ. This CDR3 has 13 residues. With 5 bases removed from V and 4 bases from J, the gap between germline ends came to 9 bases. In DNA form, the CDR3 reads TGCGCCAGCAGACCAGGGTTCACCGGGGAGCTGTTTTTT. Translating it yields CASRPGFTGELFF.

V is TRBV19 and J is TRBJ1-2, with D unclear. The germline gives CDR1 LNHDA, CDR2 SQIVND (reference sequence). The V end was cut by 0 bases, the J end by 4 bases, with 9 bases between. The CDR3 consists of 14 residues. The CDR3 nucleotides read TGTGCCAGTAGTATAGATCAGCGGCTCTATGGCTACACCTTC. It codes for CASSIDQRLYGYTF.

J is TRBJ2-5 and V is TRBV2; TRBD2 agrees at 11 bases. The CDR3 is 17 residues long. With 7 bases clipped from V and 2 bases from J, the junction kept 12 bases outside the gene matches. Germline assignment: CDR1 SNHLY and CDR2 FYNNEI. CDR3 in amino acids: CASKYFLTSGEQETQYF. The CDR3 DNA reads TGTGCCAGCAAGTACTTTTTGACTAGCGGGGAGCAAGAGACCCAGTACTTC.

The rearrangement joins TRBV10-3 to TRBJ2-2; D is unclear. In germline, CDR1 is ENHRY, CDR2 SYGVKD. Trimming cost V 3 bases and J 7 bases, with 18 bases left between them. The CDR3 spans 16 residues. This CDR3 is CAISEFGIVVNGELFF. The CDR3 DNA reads TGTGCCATCAGTGAATTCGGTATTGTGGTTAACGGGGAGCTGTTTTTT.

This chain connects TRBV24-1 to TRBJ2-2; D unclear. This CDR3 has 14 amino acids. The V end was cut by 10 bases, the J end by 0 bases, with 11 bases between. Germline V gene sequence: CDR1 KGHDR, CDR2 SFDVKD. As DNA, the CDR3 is TGTGCCACGCGAAGTACCACGAACACCGGGGAGCTGTTTTTT. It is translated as CATRSTTNTGELFF.

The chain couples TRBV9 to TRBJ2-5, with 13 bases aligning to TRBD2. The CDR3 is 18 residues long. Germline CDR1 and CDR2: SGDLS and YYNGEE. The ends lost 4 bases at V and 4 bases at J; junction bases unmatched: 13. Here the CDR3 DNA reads TGTGCCAGCAGCACCCAGCCCGGGACTAGCGGGAAGGTAGAGACCCAGTACTTC. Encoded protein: CASSTQPGTSGKVETQYF. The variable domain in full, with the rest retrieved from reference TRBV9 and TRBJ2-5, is DSGVTQTPKHLITATGQRVTLRCSPRSGDLSVYWYQQSLDQGLQFLIQYYNGEERAKGNILERFSAQQFPDLHSELNLSSLELGDSALYFCASSTQPGTSGKVETQYFGPGTRLLVL.

CDR3 residues: CASSRGGGRTDTQYF. The CDR3 DNA reads TGCGCCAGCAGCCGAGGCGGGGGCCGCACAGATACGCAGTATTTT. The V and J genes are TRBV4-3 and TRBJ2-3; maybe TRBD2 (7 bases). Trimming took off 4 bases at V and 1 base at J, with 12 bases between the two ends. The V gene's germline CDR1 is LGHNA and CDR2 YSLEER. The CDR3 is made up of 15 amino acids.

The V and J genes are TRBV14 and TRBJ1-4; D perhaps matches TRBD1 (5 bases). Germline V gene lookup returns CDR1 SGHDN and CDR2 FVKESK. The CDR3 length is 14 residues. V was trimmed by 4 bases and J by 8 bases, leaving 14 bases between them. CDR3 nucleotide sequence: TGTGCCAGCAGCCTGTACAGGTTGCTCGAAAAACTGTTTTTT. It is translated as CASSLYRLLEKLFF.

CDR3 sequence reads: CASSPAGAPDTQYF. For the CDR3, the DNA is TGTGCCAGCAGTCCAGCGGGGGCTCCAGATACGCAGTATTTT. The V gene is TRBV6-4, the J gene TRBJ2-3, with 8 bases matching TRBD2. V shed 5 bases, J shed 4 bases, and the junction held 5 bases outside the gene matches. The CDR3 extends over 14 amino acids. Germline CDR1 is MRHNA and CDR2 is SNTAGT.

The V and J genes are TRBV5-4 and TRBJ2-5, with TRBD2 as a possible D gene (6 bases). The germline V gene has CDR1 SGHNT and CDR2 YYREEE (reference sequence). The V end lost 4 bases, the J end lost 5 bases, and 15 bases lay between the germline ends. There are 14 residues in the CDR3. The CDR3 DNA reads TGTGCCAGCAGCCCCGGGGGTGGGATGGAGACCCAGTACTTC. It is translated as CASSPGGGMETQYF.

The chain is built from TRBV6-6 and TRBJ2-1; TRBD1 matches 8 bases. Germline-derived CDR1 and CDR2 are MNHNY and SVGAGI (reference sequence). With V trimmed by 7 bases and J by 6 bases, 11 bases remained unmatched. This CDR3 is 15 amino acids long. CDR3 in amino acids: CASKPGTGGVNEQFF. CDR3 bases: TGTGCCAGCAAGCCGGGAACAGGGGGTGTCAATGAGCAGTTCTTC.

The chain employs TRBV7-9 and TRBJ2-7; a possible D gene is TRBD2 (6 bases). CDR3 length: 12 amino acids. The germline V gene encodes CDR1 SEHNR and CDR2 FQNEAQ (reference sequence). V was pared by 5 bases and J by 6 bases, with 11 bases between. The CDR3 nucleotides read TGTGCCAGCAGCCCGGGCGGGATCGAGCAGTACTTC. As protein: CASSPGGIEQYF.

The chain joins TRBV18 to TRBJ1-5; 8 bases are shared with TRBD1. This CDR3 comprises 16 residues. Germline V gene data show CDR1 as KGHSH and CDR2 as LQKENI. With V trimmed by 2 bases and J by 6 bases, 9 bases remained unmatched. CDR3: CASSPGRTGSGQPQHF. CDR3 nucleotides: TGTGCCAGCTCACCAGGAAGGACAGGGTCCGGTCAGCCCCAGCATTTT.

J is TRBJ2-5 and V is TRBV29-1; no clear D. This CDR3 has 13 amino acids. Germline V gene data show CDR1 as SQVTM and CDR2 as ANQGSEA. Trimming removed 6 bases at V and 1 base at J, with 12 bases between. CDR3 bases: TGCAGCGTCGCCTTAAACAGCCAAGAGACCCAGTACTTC. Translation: CSVALNSQETQYF. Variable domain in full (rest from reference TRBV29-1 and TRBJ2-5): SAVISQKPSRDICQRGTSLTIQCQVDSQVTMMFWYRQQPGQSLTLIATANQGSEATYESGFVIDKFPISRPNLTFSTLTVSNMSPEDSSIYLCSVALNSQETQYFGPGTRLLVL.

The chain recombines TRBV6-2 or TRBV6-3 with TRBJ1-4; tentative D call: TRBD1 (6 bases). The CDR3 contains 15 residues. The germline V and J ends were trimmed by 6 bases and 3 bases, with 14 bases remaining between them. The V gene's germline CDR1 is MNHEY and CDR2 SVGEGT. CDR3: CASSSQGLANEKLFF. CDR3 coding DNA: TGTGCCAGCAGCTCCCAGGGGCTGGCTAATGAAAAACTGTTTTTT.

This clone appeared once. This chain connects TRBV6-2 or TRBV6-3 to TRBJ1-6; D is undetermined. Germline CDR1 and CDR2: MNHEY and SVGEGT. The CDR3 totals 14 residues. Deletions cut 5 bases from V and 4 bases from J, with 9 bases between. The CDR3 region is CASSTVGYNSPLHF. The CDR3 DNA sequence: TGTGCCAGCAGTACAGTGGGTTATAATTCACCCCTCCACTTT.

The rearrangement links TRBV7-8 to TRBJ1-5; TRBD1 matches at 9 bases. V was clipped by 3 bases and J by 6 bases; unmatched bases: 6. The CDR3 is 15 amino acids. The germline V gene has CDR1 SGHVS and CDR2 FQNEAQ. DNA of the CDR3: TGTGCCAGCAGCTTGCGGGACAGGGTGTTTCAGCCCCAGCATTTT. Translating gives CASSLRDRVFQPQHF.

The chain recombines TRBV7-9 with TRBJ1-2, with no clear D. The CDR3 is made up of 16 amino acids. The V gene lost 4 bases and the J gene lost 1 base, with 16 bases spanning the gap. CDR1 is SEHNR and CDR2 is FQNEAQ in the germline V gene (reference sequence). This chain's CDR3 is CASSSGKAERNYGYTF. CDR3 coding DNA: TGTGCCAGCAGCTCCGGAAAAGCTGAGCGTAACTATGGCTACACCTTC.

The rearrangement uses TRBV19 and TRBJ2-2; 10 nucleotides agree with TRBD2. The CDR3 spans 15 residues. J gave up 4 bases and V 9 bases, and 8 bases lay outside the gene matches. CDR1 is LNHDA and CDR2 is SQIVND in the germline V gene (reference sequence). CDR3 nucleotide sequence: TGTGCCAGCCAACCGGGACTAGCGCCCACCGGGGAGCTGTTTTTT. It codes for CASQPGLAPTGELFF.